Sequencing of this T cell receptor beta chain was carried out in a study of response to subunit inactivated influenza vaccine. Findings and limits, study-wide: Few new T cells, the authors suggested, are recruited by each seasonal influenza vaccination.

This clonotype showed up just a few times. What it binds is unknown. TCRdb independently ran MiXCR on the RT-PCR reads; one entry per CDR3 protein. This table holds about 520,000 distinct CDR3 sequences, 7.2% found once. This CDR3 is 16 amino acids long. Germline assignment: CDR1 KGHSH and CDR2 LQKENI. V shed 2 bases, J shed 3 bases, and the junction held 9 bases outside the gene matches. The sequence derives from a man aged 50-75 years who received an inactivated influenza vaccine. The chain employs TRBV18 and TRBJ2-7, with TRBD1 matching 8 bases. Here the sequenced sample was PBMCs from blood, taken less than 30 months after vaccination. CDR3 in amino acids: CASSPRTGQPFYEQYF. As DNA, the CDR3 is TGTGCCAGCTCACCAAGGACAGGGCAGCCCTTCTACGAGCAGTACTTC.